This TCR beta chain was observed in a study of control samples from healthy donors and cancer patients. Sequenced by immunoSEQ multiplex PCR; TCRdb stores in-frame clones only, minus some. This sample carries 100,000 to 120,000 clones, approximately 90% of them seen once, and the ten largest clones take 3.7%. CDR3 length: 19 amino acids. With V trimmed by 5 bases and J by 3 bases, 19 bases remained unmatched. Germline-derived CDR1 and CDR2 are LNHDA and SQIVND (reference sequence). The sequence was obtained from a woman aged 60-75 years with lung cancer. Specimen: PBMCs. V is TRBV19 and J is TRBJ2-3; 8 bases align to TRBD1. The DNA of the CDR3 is TGTGCCAGTAGTCCCCCCCGTGCGCAGACAGGGGTAAGGACAGATACGCAGTATTTT. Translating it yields CASSPPRAQTGVRTDTQYF.